The clone carrying this T cell receptor beta chain appeared many times. The antigen remains undetermined. The authors ran a second PCR of roughly 6 to 11 cycles using a sample-barcoded 5' primer and a J-beta primer mix. TCRdb used MiXCR to reprocess the 5' RACE reads, holding one entry per CDR3 protein. The profile shows roughly 900,000 distinct CDR3 sequences, 29% of them singletons. Looked up from germline, CDR1 is DFQATT and CDR2 is SNEGSKA (reference sequence). There are 11 residues in the CDR3. V was trimmed by 4 bases and J by 11 bases, leaving 12 bases between them. This record belongs to a study of blood T cells in healthy people across ages. Study-level findings and limits: In long-lived donors, naive CD4+ cell counts and diversity exceeded those of aged donors.

The J gene is TRBJ2-1, the V gene TRBV20-1, with D possibly being TRBD1 or TRBD2 (5 bases each). The sample taken for sequencing was blood. This clonotype was obtained from a woman of 80 years or more in good health. The CDR3 loop reads CSATGTHKQFF. As DNA, the CDR3 is TGCAGTGCTACCGGGACCCACAAGCAGTTCTTC.